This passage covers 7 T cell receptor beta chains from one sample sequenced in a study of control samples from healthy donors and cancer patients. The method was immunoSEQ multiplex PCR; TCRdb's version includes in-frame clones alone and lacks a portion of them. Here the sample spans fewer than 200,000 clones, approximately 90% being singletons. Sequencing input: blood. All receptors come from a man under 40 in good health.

The DNA of the CDR3 is TGTGCCAGCAGTTTCACCAGGGGAAGGACTGAAGCTTTCTTT. Its translation is CASSFTRGRTEAFF. The chain has TRBV27 and TRBJ1-1, with a weak D call TRBD1 (6 bases). Trimming stripped 3 bases from V and 5 bases from J, with 13 bases between. CDR1 and CDR2 from the germline V gene are MNHEY and SMNVEV (reference sequence). The CDR3 is made up of 14 amino acids.

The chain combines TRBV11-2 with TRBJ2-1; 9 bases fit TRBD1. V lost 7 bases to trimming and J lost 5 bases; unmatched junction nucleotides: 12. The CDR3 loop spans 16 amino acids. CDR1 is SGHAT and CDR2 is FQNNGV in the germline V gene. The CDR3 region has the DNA TGTGCCAGCACGCTCCTCGGACAGGGGATTGACAATGAGCAGTTCTTC. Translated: CASTLLGQGIDNEQFF.

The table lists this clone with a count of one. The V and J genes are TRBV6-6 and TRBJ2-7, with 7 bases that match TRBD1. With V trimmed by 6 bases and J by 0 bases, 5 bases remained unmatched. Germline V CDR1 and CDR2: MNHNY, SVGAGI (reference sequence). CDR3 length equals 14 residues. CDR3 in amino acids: CASSDRANSYEQYF. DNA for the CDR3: TGTGCCAGCAGCGACAGGGCCAACTCCTACGAGCAGTACTTC.

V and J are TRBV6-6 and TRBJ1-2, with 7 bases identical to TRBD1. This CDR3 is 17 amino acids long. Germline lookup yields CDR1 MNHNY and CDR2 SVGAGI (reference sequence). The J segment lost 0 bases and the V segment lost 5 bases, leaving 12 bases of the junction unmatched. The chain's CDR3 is CASSPLTGREANYGYTF. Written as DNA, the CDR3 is TGTGCCAGCAGTCCTCTGACAGGGAGGGAAGCTAACTATGGCTACACCTTC.

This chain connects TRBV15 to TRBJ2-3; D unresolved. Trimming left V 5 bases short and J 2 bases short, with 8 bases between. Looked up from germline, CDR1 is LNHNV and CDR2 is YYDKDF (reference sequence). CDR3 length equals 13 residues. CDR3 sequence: CATSRLSTDTQYF. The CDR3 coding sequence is TGTGCCACCAGCCGATTATCCACAGATACGCAGTATTTT.

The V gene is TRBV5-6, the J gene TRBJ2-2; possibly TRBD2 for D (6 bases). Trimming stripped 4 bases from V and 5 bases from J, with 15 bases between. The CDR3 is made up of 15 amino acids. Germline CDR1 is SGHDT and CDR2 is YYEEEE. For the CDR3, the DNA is TGTGCCAGCAGCCCGAATGGGGGGATAACCGGGGAGCTGTTTTTT. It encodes CASSPNGGITGELFF. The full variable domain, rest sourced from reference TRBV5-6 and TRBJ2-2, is DAGVTQSPTHLIKTRGQQVTLRCSPKSGHDTVSWYQQALGQGPQFIFQYYEEEERQRGNFPDRFSGHQFPNYSSELNVNALLLGDSALYLCASSPNGGITGELFFGEGSRLTVL.

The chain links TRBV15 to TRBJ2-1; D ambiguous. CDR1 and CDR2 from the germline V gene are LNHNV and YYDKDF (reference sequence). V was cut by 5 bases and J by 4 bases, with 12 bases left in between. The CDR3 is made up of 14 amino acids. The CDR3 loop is CATSSPGLYNEQFF. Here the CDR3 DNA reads TGTGCCACCAGCTCCCCGGGCCTTTACAATGAGCAGTTCTTC.